This T cell receptor beta chain appears in the sequencing data of a study of blood T cell repertoires in COVID-19. Study-wide context: Sources were T cells, B-cell-depleted T cells, or PBMCs; the material itself was cDNA or gDNA.

Individuals aged about 18 to 100 years were recruited from some 26 US areas. Measured with immunoSEQ multiplex PCR; TCRdb has only the in-frame clones, and not every one. This table holds approximately 200,000 clones, about 91% found once. The junction had 14 bases not matched to a gene; V was cut back by 2 bases and J by 1 base. There are 18 residues in the CDR3. Looked up from germline, CDR1 is GTSNPN and CDR2 is SVGIG (reference sequence). The sequenced sample consisted of PBMCs or T cells enriched from blood (not recorded which). The chain is built from TRBV30 and TRBJ2-3; TRBD2 matches at 8 bases. The clonotype was recovered from a man aged 18 to 30 with acute COVID-19. CDR3 loop: CAWSPGAGGLPGTDTQYF. The CDR3 DNA is TGTGCCTGGAGTCCGGGGGCGGGGGGACTGCCCGGCACAGATACGCAGTATTTT. Complete variable domain (other parts from reference TRBV30 and TRBJ2-3): SQTIHQWPATLVQPVGSPLSLECTVEGTSNPNLYWYRQAAGRGLQLLFYSVGIGQISSEVPQNLSASRPQDRQFILSSKKLLLSDSGFYLCAWSPGAGGLPGTDTQYFGPGTRLTVL.